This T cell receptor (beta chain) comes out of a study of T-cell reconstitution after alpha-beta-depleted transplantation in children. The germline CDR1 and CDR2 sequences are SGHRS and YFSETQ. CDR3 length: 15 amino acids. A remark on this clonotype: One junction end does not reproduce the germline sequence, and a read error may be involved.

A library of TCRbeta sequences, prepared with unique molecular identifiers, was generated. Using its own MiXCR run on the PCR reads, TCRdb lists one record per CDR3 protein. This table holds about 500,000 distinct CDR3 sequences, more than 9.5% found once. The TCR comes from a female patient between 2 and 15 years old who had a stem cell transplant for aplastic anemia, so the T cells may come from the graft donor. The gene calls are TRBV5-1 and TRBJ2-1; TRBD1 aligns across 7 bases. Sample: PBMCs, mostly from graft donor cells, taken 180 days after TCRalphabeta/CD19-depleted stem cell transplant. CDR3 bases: TGCGCCAGCGGCGACAGGGTCCGTTCCTACAATGAGCACTTCTTC. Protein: CASGDRVRSYNEHFF.